This record looks at one TCR beta chain sequence and its context. Its antigen is undetermined. This entry belongs to a study of cytomegalovirus exposure and HLA in healthy donors. The study's findings and limits: Presence/absence analyses treated sequencing depth as roughly uniform across donors. Highest at DRB1 and lowest at HLA-C, TCR association rates differed among HLA loci in a later analysis.

The PCR was carried out with 60 Vbeta primers and 13 Jbeta primers. Assay used: immunoSEQ multiplex PCR; TCRdb lists only in-frame clones, some missing. The table records around 180,000 clones, about four fifths of them present only once. Healthy people donating bone marrow made up the donors. Sequences were obtained from PBMCs. This TCR was sampled from a woman aged 40-49 years in good health and CMV-seronegative.

The chain's CDR3 is CAWINPGMNTEAFF. The CDR3, as DNA: TGTGCCTGGATAAATCCAGGAATGAACACTGAAGCTTTCTTT. V usage is TRBV30 and J usage is TRBJ1-1; D is uncertain. The length of the CDR3 is 14 residues. The V gene's germline CDR1 is GTSNPN and CDR2 SVGIG (reference sequence). Trimming removed 4 bases at V and 0 bases at J, with 12 bases between. Supplemented by reference TRBV30 and TRBJ1-1, the full variable domain reads SQTIHQWPATLVQPVGSPLSLECTVEGTSNPNLYWYRQAAGRGLQLLFYSVGIGQISSEVPQNLSASRPQDRQFILSSKKLLLSDSGFYLCAWINPGMNTEAFFGQGTRLTVV.